The clone carrying this T cell receptor beta chain was seen just once. Its antigen is undetermined. The sample is drawn from a study of T cell clonotyping in hematopoietic cell transplantation. Whole-study results and caveats: Pathologically expanded recipient clonotypes increased progressively from day 30 to day 180 as diversity fell.

This CDR3 is built from 15 residues. The junction had 9 bases not matched to a gene; V was cut back by 3 bases and J by 4 bases. Germline CDR1 and CDR2: MDHEN and SYDVKM. Generated by immunoSEQ multiplex PCR, the TCRdb table keeps only in-frame clones and is missing some. This table holds 70,000 or so clones, 85% to 95% found once. Source material: peripheral blood mononuclear cells. V and J are TRBV28 and TRBJ2-7; 7 positions agree with TRBD1. The source of this sequence is a man aged 50 to 60 in good health. Some clones in this sample may be carry-over from other donors' samples. CDR3 sequence reads: CASSFRQGGGYEQYF. As DNA, the CDR3 is TGTGCCAGCAGTTTTCGACAGGGCGGCGGGTACGAGCAGTACTTC.